The rows below give T cell receptor beta chains drawn from one sample of a study of CXCR3-negative and CXCR3-positive naive CD8 T cells. Following a re-call of the 5' RACE reads, TCRdb has one entry per CDR3 protein and lacks DNA. Seen in this sample are about 56,000 distinct CDR3 sequences; the ten most common clones hold under 25%. The sequenced sample consisted of memory CD8+ T cells from blood. These receptors came from a human donor in good health. Some clones in this sample may be carry-over from other donors' samples. Each CDR3 is given with its conserved first and last residue. Not all rows give a size; the values are once, few, many and, for expanded clones, a class.

CDR3 protein | J gene | V gene | clone size
CASSLFGEGIYNEQFF | TRBJ2-1 | TRBV28 | -
CASSFGAGQRNNEQFF | TRBJ2-1 | TRBV7-3 | -
CSARDLQSHTDTQYF | TRBJ2-3 | TRBV20-1 | medium-sized
CASDYNSGDTQYF | TRBJ2-3 | TRBV2 | -
CSVATGAGEQYF | TRBJ2-7 | TRBV29-1 | -
CASHLGFGPQHF | TRBJ1-5 | TRBV12-3/TRBV12-4 | -
CASAQGRDSGNEQFF | TRBJ2-1 | TRBV5-1 | -
CASSTQGYEQYF | TRBJ2-7 | TRBV7-9 | -
CSVLLESGVQFF | TRBJ2-1 | TRBV29-1 | -
CSARGGGIHSNQPQHF | TRBJ1-5 | TRBV20-1 | -
CASSPREVDNNNEQFF | TRBJ2-1 | TRBV7-9 | -
CAIYLGTGGGEQFF | TRBJ2-1 | TRBV3-2 | -
CASSDPGPAQFF | TRBJ2-1 | TRBV12-3/TRBV12-4 | -
CSVELGYEQYF | TRBJ2-7 | TRBV29-1 | -
CASSLEGDLLGGEQFF | TRBJ2-1 | TRBV11-3 | -
CASKLAGLGAFF | TRBJ1-1 | TRBV12-3/TRBV12-4 | -
CASSPTGGTGETQYF | TRBJ2-5 | TRBV6-4 | -
CASTHGEEQYF | TRBJ2-7 | TRBV25-1 | -
CASSGRLAGVYNEQFF | TRBJ2-1 | TRBV6-1 | -
CASSQDWPMTSNSYNEQFF | TRBJ2-1 | TRBV14 | -
CASSGGGRVQNQPQHF | TRBJ1-5 | TRBV21-1 | -
CSAQTSGIWNEQFF | TRBJ2-1 | TRBV20-1 | -
CASSQDRVVAGELFF | TRBJ2-2 | TRBV7-9 | -
CASSLDGRGLYEQYF | TRBJ2-7 | TRBV7-2 | -
CASSFGEQYNSPLHF | TRBJ1-6 | TRBV5-1 | -
CSVEPLAGEETQYF | TRBJ2-5 | TRBV29-1 | -
CASSSFRASYEQYF | TRBJ2-7 | TRBV25-1 | -
CASSQDMGDYEQYF | TRBJ2-7 | TRBV4-3 | medium-sized
CASSQALGYEQYF | TRBJ2-7 | TRBV4-3 | -
CSVEFTGGGETQYF | TRBJ2-5 | TRBV29-1 | -
CASSPSGVSEQFF | TRBJ2-1 | TRBV6-5 | -
CSVEDRAYEQYF | TRBJ2-7 | TRBV29-1 | -
CSARDRTDTTYEQYF | TRBJ2-7 | TRBV20-1 | medium-sized
CASSPRVLGTEAFF | TRBJ1-1 | TRBV7-6 | -
CSVPQAANTGELFF | TRBJ2-2 | TRBV29-1 | -
CASSLEGRPGETQYF | TRBJ2-5 | TRBV5-1 | -
CSVGGLAETQYF | TRBJ2-5 | TRBV29-1 | -
CASSQDVRGGYNEQFF | TRBJ2-1 | TRBV4-3 | -
CASSHGGHTDTQYF | TRBJ2-3 | TRBV6-2/TRBV6-3 | -
CASSFAKGQGADEQFF | TRBJ2-1 | TRBV12-3/TRBV12-4 | -
CASSLGQGANYEQYF | TRBJ2-7 | TRBV7-9 | -
CASRGQGVNEQFF | TRBJ2-1 | TRBV5-1 | -
CASSLAMTGVHEKLFF | TRBJ1-4 | TRBV7-2 | -
CASSLPTGPQYF | TRBJ2-3 | TRBV28 | -
CASSAAGGALGYEQYF | TRBJ2-7 | TRBV9 | -
CSAWTPSGNQPQHF | TRBJ1-5 | TRBV20-1 | -
CSASWTSGGLDYNEQFF | TRBJ2-1 | TRBV20-1 | -
CSARQGAWTGELFF | TRBJ2-2 | TRBV29-1 | -
CASSLGDYLSSYEQYF | TRBJ2-7 | TRBV7-6 | -
CASSPSGLPYEQYF | TRBJ2-7 | TRBV6-5 | -
CASSPRGLSSYNEQFF | TRBJ2-1 | TRBV7-9 | -
CSVETGVNIQYF | TRBJ2-4 | TRBV29-1 | -
CASSDSGYGGYTF | TRBJ1-2 | TRBV27 | -